A selection of T cell receptor beta chains follows, all from one sample in a study of identical twins. TCRdb reprocessed the 5' RACE reads with MiXCR, giving one entry per CDR3 protein. The table has roughly 1,500,000 distinct CDR3 sequences, about 32% seen once. Sequenced input: cord blood. Receptor source: a newborn girl in good health. CDR3s include the opening cysteine and the closing phenylalanine or tryptophan. The order of the fields is D gene, V gene, J gene, clone size, CDR3 protein, CDR3 DNA. The D gene is left open where the match is weak. The size of a clone is reported for some rows only, either as once, few or many, or as a class for expanded clones.

TRBD2	TRBV20-1	TRBJ2-3	.	CSARRGLVADTQYF	TGCAGTGCTAGAAGGGGACTAGTCGCAGATACGCAGTATTTT
.	TRBV5-1	TRBJ2-1	few	CASSLAPGLRNEQFF	TGCGCCAGCAGCTTAGCGCCAGGGCTGCGCAATGAGCAGTTCTTC
TRBD1	TRBV4-2	TRBJ1-4	.	CASSQDHRGREKLFF	TGTGCCAGCAGCCAAGACCACAGGGGGCGGGAAAAACTGTTTTTT
TRBD2	TRBV4-1	TRBJ2-5	.	CASSQDLWGGPRVHYF	TGCGCCAGCAGCCAAGATCTGTGGGGGGGACCTCGAGTGCACTACTTC
.	TRBV20-1	TRBJ1-4	few	CSARRQERNEKLFF	TGCAGTGCTAGGCGACAGGAACGAAATGAAAAACTGTTTTTT
.	TRBV27	TRBJ2-7	.	CASSLSLGANEQYF	TGTGCCAGCAGTTTATCTTTGGGGGCCAACGAGCAGTACTTC
TRBD2	TRBV3-1	TRBJ2-6	.	CASSQFLAGSSGANVLTF	TGTGCCAGCAGCCAATTTCTAGCGGGCAGCTCTGGGGCCAACGTCCTGACTTTC
.	TRBV6-5	TRBJ2-1	.	CASSYWQGGYEQFF	TGTGCCAGCAGTTACTGGCAGGGGGGCTACGAGCAGTTCTTC
.	TRBV2	TRBJ2-7	.	CAGSRQATYEQYF	TGTGCCGGCTCCAGACAGGCCACCTACGAGCAGTACTTC
TRBD1	TRBV29-1	TRBJ1-2	many	CSVERGQGGYGYTF	TGCAGCGTTGAGAGGGGACAGGGAGGCTATGGCTACACCTTC
TRBD2	TRBV20-1	TRBJ2-3	.	CSARDRGLAVTDTQYF	TGCAGTGCTAGAGATAGGGGACTAGCGGTCACAGATACGCAGTATTTT
TRBD1	TRBV6-6	TRBJ2-5	.	CASTRGTGGETQYF	TGTGCCAGCACACGCGGGACAGGGGGGGAGACCCAGTACTTC
.	TRBV20-1	TRBJ1-1	.	CSARQGFEAFF	TGCAGTGCTAGGCAGGGGTTCGAAGCTTTCTTT
.	TRBV20-1	TRBJ2-1	.	CSARDLERYNEQFF	TGCAGTGCTAGAGATCTAGAGCGCTACAATGAGCAGTTCTTC
.	TRBV7-6	TRBJ1-1	.	CASSLGAAGTNTEAFF	TGTGCCAGCAGCTTAGGGGCGGCGGGGACGAACACTGAAGCTTTCTTT
.	TRBV20-1	TRBJ2-1	few	CSARVTSSYNEQFF	TGCAGTGCTAGAGTGACCAGCTCCTACAATGAGCAGTTCTTC
TRBD2	TRBV20-1	TRBJ2-1	.	CSAKPGGRYNEQFF	TGCAGTGCTAAGCCGGGGGGAAGGTACAATGAGCAGTTCTTC
TRBD2	TRBV7-2	TRBJ2-1	.	CASSLGLAVTYNEQFF	TGTGCCAGCAGCTTGGGACTAGCGGTAACCTACAATGAGCAGTTCTTC
.	TRBV9	TRBJ2-7	few	CASSVEYGGEQYF	TGTGCCAGCAGCGTAGAGTACGGGGGCGAGCAGTACTTC